This record concerns one TCR beta chain sequence. Its target is unknown. This CDR3 spans 16 amino acids. Germline CDR1 reads MNHEY; CDR2 reads SMNVEV (reference sequence). V was cut by 5 bases and J by 0 bases, with 16 bases left in between. TCRdb redid the calling of the reads with MiXCR, one entry per CDR3 protein. Of some 900,000 distinct CDR3 sequences listed, about 31% were seen once; the top ten hold 12%. The record originates from a study of T cell repertoires in cytomegalovirus infection. Study-wide results and limits: Clonotype analysis showed dominance of the ex vivo response by HLA-C-restricted CMV-specific TCR beta clonotypes.

The sequencing here drew on cultured CD8+ T cells from PBMCs, taken from culture after CMV antigen stimulation. This clonotype was sampled from a human donor in good health (CMV status not recorded). Some clones in this sample may be carry-over from other donors' samples. The chain links TRBV27 to TRBJ1-2; unclear D gene. The CDR3 protein is CASSPHEGRTNYGYTF. The DNA of the CDR3 is TGTGCCAGCAGTCCACATGAAGGGCGGACTAACTATGGCTACACCTTC.